The 14 T cell receptor beta chains listed next were all sequenced from one sample in a study of T cell changes during pregnancy in multiple sclerosis. Clones were sequenced by immunoSEQ multiplex PCR, and TCRdb holds only the in-frame ones, with some missing. This table holds 50,000 to 65,000 clones, approximately 95% found once. The sequencing used CD8+ T cells from peripheral blood mononuclear cells, collected in the second trimester of pregnancy. The origin of the receptors is a female donor with multiple sclerosis, enrolled in a pregnancy study.

This clone was observed once. The rearrangement uses TRBV7-9 and TRBJ1-2, with TRBD1 matching 9 bases. The germline CDR1 and CDR2 sequences are SEHNR and FQNEAQ (reference sequence). The V segment lost 1 base and the J segment 6 bases; nucleotides outside the gene matches: 9. This CDR3 comprises 16 residues. The CDR3 DNA reads TGTGCCAGCAGCTTAGTGGGGCTGACAGGGGGTGATGGCTACACCTTC. It encodes CASSLVGLTGGDGYTF.

The CDR3 DNA reads TGCAGCGCCATGGGGACAGGGGAATACGAGCAGTACTTC. Translation gives CSAMGTGEYEQYF. The rearrangement links TRBV29-1 to TRBJ2-7, with 10 bases fitting TRBD1. The CDR3 has 13 amino acids. CDR1 and CDR2 (germline): SQVTM, ANQGSEA. V dropped 7 bases and J dropped 4; count of bases not matched to a gene: 7.

This clone appeared once. The chain has TRBV5-5 and TRBJ1-4; tentatively, D is TRBD1 (5 bases). The V and J ends lost 0 bases and 4 bases respectively, with 10 bases between them. The CDR3 has 15 residues. CDR1 is SGHKS, CDR2 YYEKEE, per germline (reference sequence). The chain's CDR3 is CASSLVSGRNEKLFF. CDR3 nucleotide sequence: TGTGCCAGCAGCTTGGTATCAGGGCGTAATGAAAAACTGTTTTTT.

The chain is built from TRBV27 and TRBJ1-5; weak D call: TRBD1 (5 bases). Germline V CDR1 and CDR2: MNHEY, SMNVEV (reference sequence). V lost 0 bases to trimming and J lost 7 bases, with 10 bases between them. CDR3 length equals 14 residues. CDR3 DNA: TGTGCCAGCAGTTTATCCAGGGAAGGCCAGCCCCAGCATTTT. Amino acids: CASSLSREGQPQHF.

J is TRBJ2-1 and V is TRBV28, with 9 bases matching TRBD1. The germline CDR1 and CDR2 sequences are MDHEN and SYDVKM. V lost 5 bases to trimming and J lost 7 bases; unmatched junction nucleotides: 12. The CDR3 is 16 amino acids. DNA for the CDR3: TGTGCCAGCAGTCCTCTCCCGGGACAGGGAACGAATGAGCAGTTCTTC. Translated: CASSPLPGQGTNEQFF.

This chain joins TRBV6-6 and TRBJ1-5; TRBD1 might be the D (5 bases). Germline CDR1 and CDR2: MNHNY and SVGAGI (reference sequence). Trimming took off 4 bases at V and 6 bases at J, with 10 bases between the two ends. The CDR3 covers 13 residues. The CDR3 loop reads CASSSDSVQPQHF. The CDR3 bases are TGTGCCAGCAGTTCCGACAGTGTTCAGCCCCAGCATTTT.

This chain joins TRBV10-3 and TRBJ2-3; 8 bases align to TRBD1. The J segment lost 5 bases and the V segment lost 4 bases, leaving 14 bases of the junction unmatched. Germline V lookup: CDR1 ENHRY, CDR2 SYGVKD. The CDR3 length is 17 residues. CDR3 sequence (DNA): TGTGCCATCAGTGTGGGCAGGGGGCGGCAGATCAGAGATACGCAGTATTTT. Protein: CAISVGRGRQIRDTQYF.

The rearrangement links TRBV18 to TRBJ2-3; 8 bases match TRBD2. Unmatched junction bases numbered 10, after V lost 2 bases and J lost 0 bases. Germline V gene sequence: CDR1 KGHSH, CDR2 LQKENI. The CDR3 runs 18 residues. This CDR3 reads CASSPGGGASGSTDTQYF. DNA of the CDR3: TGTGCCAGCTCACCAGGAGGCGGGGCTAGCGGGAGCACAGATACGCAGTATTTT. Combining the CDR3 with reference TRBV18 and TRBJ2-3 gives the whole variable domain NAGVMQNPRHLVRRRGQEARLRCSPMKGHSHVYWYRQLPEEGLKFMVYLQKENIIDESGMPKERFSAEFPKEGPSILRIQQVVRGDSAAYFCASSPGGGASGSTDTQYFGPGTRLTVL.

The J gene is TRBJ2-7, the V gene TRBV27; 12 positions agree with TRBD2. CDR3 length: 18 residues. The J segment lost 6 bases and the V segment lost 1 base, leaving 13 bases of the junction unmatched. Per germline, CDR1 MNHEY and CDR2 SMNVEV (reference sequence). The CDR3 is CASSLWSASGRAVTEQYF. CDR3 nucleotide sequence: TGTGCCAGCAGTTTATGGTCGGCTAGCGGGAGGGCCGTGACCGAGCAGTACTTC.

The gene calls are TRBV6-5 and TRBJ1-5; possibly TRBD1 for D (6 bases). Deletions cut 5 bases from V and 7 bases from J, with 18 bases between. This CDR3 region has 15 residues. Germline loops: CDR1 MNHEY, CDR2 SVGAGI. This CDR3 reads CASSSYSGGGQPQHF. CDR3 DNA: TGTGCCAGCAGTAGTTACAGCGGGGGCGGACAGCCCCAGCATTTT.

The V call is TRBV2, the J call TRBJ1-2; D ambiguous. V lost 1 base to trimming and J lost 4 bases, with 10 bases between them. Germline V lookup: CDR1 SNHLY, CDR2 FYNNEI. The CDR3 is 14 amino acids. The CDR3 DNA follows: TGTGCCAGCAGTGAAGGCTACTCCCCCTATGGCTACACCTTC. Translation: CASSEGYSPYGYTF.

The table lists this clone with a few counts. The gene calls are TRBV4-3 and TRBJ1-4; no firm D call. The ends were cut back, 1 base at V and 6 bases at J, with 12 bases in the middle. Germline V gene data show CDR1 as LGHNA and CDR2 as YSLEER. The CDR3 runs to 15 residues. This CDR3 is CASSQGGVLYEKLFF. For the CDR3, the DNA is TGCGCCAGCAGCCAAGGGGGAGTGCTCTATGAAAAACTGTTTTTT.

V gene TRBV29-1 combines with J gene TRBJ1-1; tentatively, D is TRBD1 (5 bases). V lost 1 base, J lost 0 bases, and 24 bases lay in between. Germline assignment: CDR1 SQVTM and CDR2 ANQGSEA. This CDR3 region has 19 residues. CDR3 DNA: TGCAGCGTTGAAGCCCTTCGGGGAGGGGCCTTATTAATGAACACTGAAGCTTTCTTT. This codes for CSVEALRGGALLMNTEAFF.

This sequence joins TRBV9 and TRBJ2-2; TRBD1 agrees at 7 bases. This CDR3 comprises 17 residues. Germline CDR1 is SGDLS and CDR2 is YYNGEE. The V and J ends lost 4 bases and 2 bases, in that order; junction bases with no gene match: 11. The DNA for the CDR3 is TGTGCCAGCAGCAGAATACCCGGGACAGTTAACACCGGGGAGCTGTTTTTT. This codes for CASSRIPGTVNTGELFF.